This T cell receptor beta chain was obtained from a study of CD8 T cells in ankylosing spondylitis. Each CDR3 protein gets one entry after TCRdb re-called the 5' RACE reads with MiXCR. The sample lists around 120,000 distinct CDR3 sequences, around 9.7% occurring once. Germline-derived CDR1 and CDR2 are ENHRY and SYGVKD. The CDR3 is 17 residues long. About this clonotype itself: An end of the junction does not agree with germline; a read error may underlie this.

The chain is built from TRBV10-3 and TRBJ2-7; the D call may be TRBD1 or TRBD2 (6 bases each). This clonotype was obtained from a male donor with ankylosing spondylitis or in good health (not recorded which). The sample comprised blood, either unsorted or a sorted T cell fraction (not recorded which). CDR3 nucleotides: TGTGCCGTCAGTGAGGGAGGCCCGGGACACGGTACCTACGAGCAGTACTTC. Translated: CAVSEGGPGHGTYEQYF.